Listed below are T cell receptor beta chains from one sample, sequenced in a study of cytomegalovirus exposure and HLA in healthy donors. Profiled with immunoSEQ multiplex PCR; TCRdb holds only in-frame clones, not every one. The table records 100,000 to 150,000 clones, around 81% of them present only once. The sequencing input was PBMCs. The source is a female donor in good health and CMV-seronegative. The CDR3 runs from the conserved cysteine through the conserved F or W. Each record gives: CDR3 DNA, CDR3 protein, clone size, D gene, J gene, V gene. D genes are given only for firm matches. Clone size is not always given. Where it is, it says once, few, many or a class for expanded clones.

CDR3nt: TGCGCCAGCAGCTCCCCGTCGGGAGGGGATGAGCAGTTCTTC; CDR3aa: CASSSPSGGDEQFF; abundance: .; d_gene: TRBD2; j_gene: TRBJ2-1; v_gene: TRBV4-1
CDR3nt: TGTGCCAGCAGCCTAGGACAGGGGGCCGTCGGGGAGCTGTTTTTT; CDR3aa: CASSLGQGAVGELFF; abundance: .; d_gene: TRBD1; j_gene: TRBJ2-2; v_gene: TRBV11-3
CDR3nt: TGTGCGTCGGGTGGGGAGACCCAGTACTTC; CDR3aa: CASGGETQYF; abundance: few; d_gene: .; j_gene: TRBJ2-5; v_gene: TRBV10-3
CDR3nt: TGTGCCAGCAGCTCCGGGACAGCCCCATATGAAAAACTGTTTTTT; CDR3aa: CASSSGTAPYEKLFF; abundance: .; d_gene: TRBD1; j_gene: TRBJ1-4; v_gene: TRBV11-2
CDR3nt: TGCGCCAGCAGGCCTACCGGGACAGGGGGCGCCAGCTATGGCTACACCTTC; CDR3aa: CASRPTGTGGASYGYTF; abundance: .; d_gene: TRBD1; j_gene: TRBJ1-2; v_gene: TRBV4-1
CDR3nt: TGTGCCAGCAGTGAAGGCGGGATTCGGGCAGATACGCAGTATTTT; CDR3aa: CASSEGGIRADTQYF; abundance: few; d_gene: .; j_gene: TRBJ2-3; v_gene: TRBV6-1
CDR3nt: TGCGCCAGCAGCCTAGTGACGGGGGGCAATCAGCCCCAGCATTTT; CDR3aa: CASSLVTGGNQPQHF; abundance: .; d_gene: .; j_gene: TRBJ1-5; v_gene: TRBV4-1
CDR3nt: TGTGCCAGCAGTGCACGGACAGGACTCTTGGGGAATGAGCAGTTCTTC; CDR3aa: CASSARTGLLGNEQFF; abundance: few; d_gene: TRBD1; j_gene: TRBJ2-1; v_gene: TRBV6-1
CDR3nt: TGTGCCAGCTCAAGGCGGGAGGTCACCGGGGAGCTGTTTTTT; CDR3aa: CASSRREVTGELFF; abundance: .; d_gene: TRBD2; j_gene: TRBJ2-2; v_gene: TRBV18
CDR3nt: TGTGCCAGCAGTCAAAGCCGAGGAGGGGTAGGGCCCCAGCATTTT; CDR3aa: CASSQSRGGVGPQHF; abundance: .; d_gene: .; j_gene: TRBJ1-5; v_gene: TRBV6-6
CDR3nt: TGTGCCAGCAGTGAAGGCTCGGCAGGGAGGAAAACTTTCTTT; CDR3aa: CASSEGSAGRKTFF; abundance: once; d_gene: .; j_gene: TRBJ1-1; v_gene: TRBV6-4
CDR3nt: TGTGCCAGCAGCACCGGGACAGGGGGGTTTTTCTTT; CDR3aa: CASSTGTGGFFF; abundance: once; d_gene: TRBD1; j_gene: TRBJ1-1; v_gene: TRBV2
CDR3nt: TGTGCCAGCAGCCCCAAGGGGGTTAGTATGAACACTGAAGCTTTCTTT; CDR3aa: CASSPKGVSMNTEAFF; abundance: .; d_gene: .; j_gene: TRBJ1-1; v_gene: TRBV7-9
CDR3nt: TGTGCCAGCAGAGCAGGGGGCAATCAGCCCCAGCATTTT; CDR3aa: CASRAGGNQPQHF; abundance: once; d_gene: .; j_gene: TRBJ1-5; v_gene: TRBV6-6
CDR3nt: TGTGCCAGCAGTTCCTATATCGGACAGGGGAACACTGAAGCTTTCTTT; CDR3aa: CASSSYIGQGNTEAFF; abundance: once; d_gene: TRBD1; j_gene: TRBJ1-1; v_gene: TRBV27
CDR3nt: TGTGCCAGCAGCGAGACCAACAGGGATTGGAAGAATTTT; CDR3aa: CASSETNRDWKNF; abundance: .; d_gene: .; j_gene: TRBJ1-5; v_gene: TRBV7-9
CDR3nt: TGCGCCAGCAGCTTCGGGACAGGGGTCCGCGAGCAGTACTTC; CDR3aa: CASSFGTGVREQYF; abundance: .; d_gene: TRBD1; j_gene: TRBJ2-7; v_gene: TRBV5-1
CDR3nt: TGTGCCAGCAGCTGGGACAGGGCCTACGAGCAGTACTTC; CDR3aa: CASSWDRAYEQYF; abundance: .; d_gene: TRBD1; j_gene: TRBJ2-7; v_gene: TRBV5-4